This is a list of T cell receptor beta chains from one sample in a study of T cells in Graves' hyperthyroidism and ophthalmopathy. TCRdb re-called the multiplex PCR reads with MiXCR, one entry per CDR3 protein. Of roughly 700,000 distinct CDR3 sequences listed, 14% are singletons. The specimen sequenced was blood. The source is a woman aged 18-29 years with Graves' hyperthyroidism. Both conserved end residues are part of each CDR3. Fields, in order: J gene, D gene, clone size, V gene, CDR3 protein, CDR3 DNA. A D gene is named only where the DNA matches it firmly. Clone size is given for some rows only: seen once, a few or many times, or a class if the clone is expanded.

j_call: TRBJ2-7
d_call: .
clone_size: many
v_call: TRBV15
cdr3_aa: CATSRGAGRTYEQYF
cdr3_nt: TGTGCCACCAGCAGAGGGGCGGGAAGGACCTACGAGCAGTACTTC

j_call: TRBJ2-1
d_call: .
clone_size: .
v_call: TRBV6-1
cdr3_aa: CAVSGTNSYNEQFF
cdr3_nt: TGTGCCGTTTCCGGGACAAACTCCTACAATGAGCAGTTCTTC

j_call: TRBJ2-7
d_call: .
clone_size: .
v_call: TRBV12-3/TRBV12-4
cdr3_aa: CASSSGVRRELDEQYF
cdr3_nt: TGTGCCAGCAGTTCGGGTGTAAGGAGGGAGTTGGACGAGCAGTACTTC

j_call: TRBJ2-3
d_call: TRBD2
clone_size: many
v_call: TRBV11-2
cdr3_aa: CASSLEGLVSDTQYF
cdr3_nt: TGTGCCAGCAGCTTAGAGGGACTAGTCTCAGATACGCAGTATTTT

j_call: TRBJ2-7
d_call: .
clone_size: few
v_call: TRBV7-2
cdr3_aa: CASSLQGPEQYF
cdr3_nt: TGTGCCAGCAGCTTACAGGGGCCCGAGCAGTACTTC

j_call: TRBJ1-1
d_call: .
clone_size: many
v_call: TRBV29-1
cdr3_aa: CSVERRGGNTEAFF
cdr3_nt: TGCAGCGTTGAGCGTCGGGGGGGGAACACTGAAGCTTTCTTT

j_call: TRBJ1-3
d_call: TRBD1
clone_size: many
v_call: TRBV11-3
cdr3_aa: CASSSSGTGPGNTIYF
cdr3_nt: TGTGCCAGCAGCTCGTCCGGGACAGGGCCTGGAAACACCATATATTTT

j_call: TRBJ1-2
d_call: .
clone_size: .
v_call: TRBV28
cdr3_aa: CASRNHGPFSPYGYTF
cdr3_nt: TGTGCCAGCAGGAACCACGGGCCATTCTCCCCCTATGGCTACACCTTC

j_call: TRBJ2-2
d_call: .
clone_size: few
v_call: TRBV29-1
cdr3_aa: CSVGTPNTGELFF
cdr3_nt: TGCAGCGTTGGGACTCCTAACACCGGGGAGCTGTTTTTT

j_call: TRBJ1-2
d_call: TRBD1
clone_size: .
v_call: TRBV15
cdr3_aa: CATSRADRNYGYTF
cdr3_nt: TGTGCCACCAGCAGAGCGGACAGGAACTATGGCTACACCTTC

j_call: TRBJ1-2
d_call: .
clone_size: many
v_call: TRBV4-1
cdr3_aa: CASSQVLKRGTGTEGYTF
cdr3_nt: TGCGCCAGCAGCCAAGTTCTTAAACGGGGCACAGGGACGGAGGGCTACACCTTC

j_call: TRBJ2-3
d_call: TRBD2
clone_size: many
v_call: TRBV6-1
cdr3_aa: CAIGLAGIDTQYF
cdr3_nt: TGTGCCATCGGACTAGCGGGAATAGATACGCAGTATTTT

j_call: TRBJ2-7
d_call: .
clone_size: many
v_call: TRBV27
cdr3_aa: CASSLDKFYYEQYF
cdr3_nt: TGTGCCAGCAGTTTGGACAAGTTCTATTACGAGCAGTACTTC

j_call: TRBJ2-7
d_call: .
clone_size: many
v_call: TRBV7-9
cdr3_aa: CASSSGLEQYF
cdr3_nt: TGTGCCAGCAGTAGCGGTCTCGAGCAGTACTTC

j_call: TRBJ1-3
d_call: .
clone_size: few
v_call: TRBV4-1
cdr3_aa: CASSQVQAYSGNTIYF
cdr3_nt: TGCGCCAGCAGCCAAGTTCAGGCGTACTCTGGAAACACCATATATTTT

j_call: TRBJ1-4
d_call: .
clone_size: many
v_call: TRBV30
cdr3_aa: CAWRPDGKLFF
cdr3_nt: TGTGCCTGGAGGCCGGACGGGAAACTGTTTTTT

j_call: TRBJ2-1
d_call: .
clone_size: .
v_call: TRBV7-9
cdr3_aa: CASSSSGRGVGYNEQFF
cdr3_nt: TGTGCCAGCAGCTCCTCCGGGAGAGGGGTGGGGTACAATGAGCAGTTCTTC

j_call: TRBJ2-1
d_call: .
clone_size: few
v_call: TRBV19
cdr3_aa: CASSTGTPGGYEQFF
cdr3_nt: TGTGCCAGTAGTACCGGGACACCGGGAGGTTATGAGCAGTTCTTC

j_call: TRBJ2-1
d_call: TRBD1
clone_size: many
v_call: TRBV2
cdr3_aa: CASSVKISGQGSRNEQFF
cdr3_nt: TGTGCCAGCAGTGTAAAGATCTCAGGACAGGGGAGTCGCAATGAGCAGTTCTTC

j_call: TRBJ2-3
d_call: TRBD2
clone_size: many
v_call: TRBV20-1
cdr3_aa: CSAEPAPGLAEADTQYF
cdr3_nt: TGCAGTGCTGAGCCGGCCCCCGGCCTAGCGGAAGCAGATACGCAGTATTTT

j_call: TRBJ2-7
d_call: .
clone_size: many
v_call: TRBV28
cdr3_aa: CASSLLSGVDEQYF
cdr3_nt: TGTGCCAGCAGCCTCCTTTCAGGGGTAGACGAGCAGTACTTC

j_call: TRBJ2-5
d_call: .
clone_size: .
v_call: TRBV4-3
cdr3_aa: CASSQGSGDKYF
cdr3_nt: TGCGCCAGCAGCCAAGGGTCAGGGGATAAGTACTTC

j_call: TRBJ1-5
d_call: TRBD1
clone_size: many
v_call: TRBV20-1
cdr3_aa: CSARDPGTGGSNQPQHF
cdr3_nt: TGCAGTGCTAGAGACCCCGGGACAGGGGGAAGCAATCAGCCCCAGCATTTT

j_call: TRBJ2-1
d_call: .
clone_size: many
v_call: TRBV6-1
cdr3_aa: CASSEGSSYNEQFF
cdr3_nt: TGTGCCAGCAGTGAAGGGAGCTCCTACAATGAGCAGTTCTTC

j_call: TRBJ2-1
d_call: .
clone_size: many
v_call: TRBV11-1
cdr3_aa: CASSLVSSNEQFF
cdr3_nt: TGTGCCAGCAGCTTAGTATCAAGCAATGAGCAGTTCTTC

j_call: TRBJ1-5
d_call: .
clone_size: once
v_call: TRBV4-1
cdr3_aa: CASSPTTAQGYNQPQHF
cdr3_nt: TGCGCCAGCAGCCCCACGACCGCGCAGGGGTACAATCAGCCCCAGCATTTT

j_call: TRBJ2-6
d_call: .
clone_size: .
v_call: TRBV13
cdr3_aa: CASRYTWDSGANVLTF
cdr3_nt: TGTGCCAGCAGATATACTTGGGACTCTGGGGCCAACGTCCTGACTTTC

j_call: TRBJ2-7
d_call: .
clone_size: many
v_call: TRBV6-1
cdr3_aa: CASSAGPGFGEQYF
cdr3_nt: TGTGCCAGCAGTGCAGGTCCAGGGTTCGGCGAGCAGTACTTC

j_call: TRBJ1-2
d_call: .
clone_size: many
v_call: TRBV2
cdr3_aa: CASSEVLRIRRSYGYTF
cdr3_nt: TGTGCCAGCAGTGAAGTGTTAAGGATCCGACGCAGCTATGGCTACACCTTC

j_call: TRBJ1-2
d_call: TRBD1
clone_size: .
v_call: TRBV29-1
cdr3_aa: CSGGPDRGYGYTF
cdr3_nt: TGCAGCGGAGGCCCCGACAGGGGCTATGGCTACACCTTC

j_call: TRBJ2-1
d_call: TRBD1
clone_size: many
v_call: TRBV5-1
cdr3_aa: CASSLGDSYGQFF
cdr3_nt: TGCGCCAGCAGCTTAGGGGACAGTTACGGGCAGTTCTTC

j_call: TRBJ2-1
d_call: .
clone_size: many
v_call: TRBV11-3
cdr3_aa: CASSLEATRDDEQFF
cdr3_nt: TGTGCCAGCAGCTTAGAAGCGACTAGAGACGATGAGCAGTTCTTC

j_call: TRBJ2-5
d_call: .
clone_size: .
v_call: TRBV7-9
cdr3_aa: CASSSASGASQTQYF
cdr3_nt: TGTGCCAGCAGCTCCGCCTCGGGGGCTTCGCAGACCCAGTACTTC

j_call: TRBJ2-7
d_call: .
clone_size: few
v_call: TRBV7-8
cdr3_aa: CASSIGVSAYEQYF
cdr3_nt: TGTGCCAGCAGCATAGGAGTAAGCGCCTACGAGCAGTACTTC

j_call: TRBJ2-2
d_call: TRBD1
clone_size: .
v_call: TRBV7-3
cdr3_aa: CASRGQGRDTGELFF
cdr3_nt: TGTGCCAGCAGGGGACAGGGCAGGGACACCGGGGAGCTGTTTTTT

j_call: TRBJ2-3
d_call: TRBD1
clone_size: .
v_call: TRBV6-1
cdr3_aa: CTSSRKGQKTDTQYF
cdr3_nt: TGTACCAGTTCCCGGAAGGGACAGAAAACAGATACGCAGTATTTT

j_call: TRBJ1-6
d_call: TRBD1
clone_size: .
v_call: TRBV30
cdr3_aa: CARTGDDYNSPLHF
cdr3_nt: TGTGCCCGGACAGGGGACGATTATAATTCACCCCTCCACTTT

j_call: TRBJ1-2
d_call: .
clone_size: many
v_call: TRBV7-2
cdr3_aa: CASSFFREGGYTF
cdr3_nt: TGTGCCAGCAGCTTCTTCAGGGAAGGAGGCTACACCTTC

j_call: TRBJ2-3
d_call: TRBD2
clone_size: .
v_call: TRBV19
cdr3_aa: CASTGGPGLAGGLRTDTQYF
cdr3_nt: TGTGCCAGTACCGGAGGCCCAGGACTAGCGGGAGGGCTCCGCACAGATACGCAGTATTTT

j_call: TRBJ2-3
d_call: .
clone_size: .
v_call: TRBV3-1
cdr3_aa: CASSLGRAQYF
cdr3_nt: TGTGCCAGCAGTTTGGGCCGGGCGCAGTATTTT

j_call: TRBJ2-1
d_call: .
clone_size: many
v_call: TRBV30
cdr3_aa: CAWNRLISSYNEQFF
cdr3_nt: TGTGCCTGGAACCGACTAATCAGCTCCTACAATGAGCAGTTCTTC

j_call: TRBJ2-1
d_call: TRBD2
clone_size: once
v_call: TRBV27
cdr3_aa: CASSQSGRTYNEQFF
cdr3_nt: TGTGCCAGCAGCCAGAGCGGGAGGACCTACAATGAGCAGTTCTTC

j_call: TRBJ1-1
d_call: .
clone_size: many
v_call: TRBV2
cdr3_aa: CASSEGGMNTEAFF
cdr3_nt: TGTGCCAGCAGTGAAGGGGGCATGAACACTGAAGCTTTCTTT

j_call: TRBJ2-7
d_call: .
clone_size: many
v_call: TRBV2
cdr3_aa: CASTAFRTFYEQYF
cdr3_nt: TGTGCCAGCACAGCGTTCCGGACCTTCTACGAGCAGTACTTC

j_call: TRBJ1-4
d_call: .
clone_size: many
v_call: TRBV7-9
cdr3_aa: CASSLGIPNEKLFF
cdr3_nt: TGTGCCAGCAGCTTAGGGATACCTAATGAAAAACTGTTTTTT

j_call: TRBJ2-5
d_call: TRBD2
clone_size: .
v_call: TRBV11-2
cdr3_aa: CASSPTSGRETQYF
cdr3_nt: TGTGCCAGCAGCCCGACTAGCGGGAGAGAGACCCAGTACTTC

j_call: TRBJ2-1
d_call: TRBD2
clone_size: many
v_call: TRBV11-3
cdr3_aa: CASSLRPSGSDNEQFF
cdr3_nt: TGTGCCAGCAGCTTAAGGCCTAGCGGGAGCGACAATGAGCAGTTCTTC

j_call: TRBJ1-6
d_call: .
clone_size: many
v_call: TRBV3-1
cdr3_aa: CASSQEGVSSPLHF
cdr3_nt: TGTGCCAGCAGCCAAGAGGGGGTTAGCTCACCCCTCCACTTT

j_call: TRBJ2-6
d_call: .
clone_size: .
v_call: TRBV19
cdr3_aa: CASSIKGSGANVLTF
cdr3_nt: TGTGCCAGTAGTATAAAGGGATCTGGGGCCAACGTCCTGACTTTC

j_call: TRBJ1-6
d_call: TRBD1
clone_size: .
v_call: TRBV12-3/TRBV12-4
cdr3_aa: CASSLGTGYNSPLHF
cdr3_nt: TGTGCCAGCAGTTTAGGGACAGGGTATAATTCACCCCTCCACTTT

j_call: TRBJ2-7
d_call: TRBD1
clone_size: many
v_call: TRBV7-6
cdr3_aa: CASSYGPGQAPEQYF
cdr3_nt: TGTGCCAGCAGCTATGGGCCGGGACAGGCCCCCGAGCAGTACTTC

j_call: TRBJ2-3
d_call: .
clone_size: many
v_call: TRBV7-2
cdr3_aa: CASSLAVSPGSDTQYF
cdr3_nt: TGTGCCAGCAGCTTAGCAGTTTCCCCAGGATCAGATACGCAGTATTTT